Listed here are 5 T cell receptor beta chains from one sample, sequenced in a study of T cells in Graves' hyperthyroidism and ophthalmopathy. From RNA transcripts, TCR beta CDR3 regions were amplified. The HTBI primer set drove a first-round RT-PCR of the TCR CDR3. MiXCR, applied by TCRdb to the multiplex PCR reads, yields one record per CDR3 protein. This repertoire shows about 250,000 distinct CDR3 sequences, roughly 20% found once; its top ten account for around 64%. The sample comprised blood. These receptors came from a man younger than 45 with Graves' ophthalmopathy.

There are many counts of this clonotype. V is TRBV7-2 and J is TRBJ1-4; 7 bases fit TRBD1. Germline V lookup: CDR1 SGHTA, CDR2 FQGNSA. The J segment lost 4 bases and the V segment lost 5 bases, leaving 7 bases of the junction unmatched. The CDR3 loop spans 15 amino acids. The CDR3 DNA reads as TGTGCCAGCAGCCTAGGGACAGTTCGTAATGAAAAACTGTTTTTT. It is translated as CASSLGTVRNEKLFF.

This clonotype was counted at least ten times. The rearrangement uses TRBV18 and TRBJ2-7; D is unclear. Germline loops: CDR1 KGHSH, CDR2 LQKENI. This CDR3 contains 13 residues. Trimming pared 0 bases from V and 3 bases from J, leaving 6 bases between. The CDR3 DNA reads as TGTGCCAGCTCACCACCGCAAGGCTACGAGCAGTACTTC. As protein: CASSPPQGYEQYF.

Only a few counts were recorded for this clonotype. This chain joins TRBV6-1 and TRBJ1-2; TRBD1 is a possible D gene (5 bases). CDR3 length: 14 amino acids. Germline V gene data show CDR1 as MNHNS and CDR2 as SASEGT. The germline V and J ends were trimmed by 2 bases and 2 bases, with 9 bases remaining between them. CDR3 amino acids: CASSEQGENYGYTF. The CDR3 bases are TGTGCCAGCAGTGAACAGGGAGAGAACTATGGCTACACCTTC.

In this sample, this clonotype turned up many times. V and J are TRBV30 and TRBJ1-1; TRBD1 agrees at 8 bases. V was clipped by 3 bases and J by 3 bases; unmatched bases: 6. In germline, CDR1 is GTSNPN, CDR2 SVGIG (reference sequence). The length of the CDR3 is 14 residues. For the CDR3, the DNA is TGTGCCTGGAGGATAACAGGGGGGTACACTGAAGCTTTCTTT. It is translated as CAWRITGGYTEAFF.

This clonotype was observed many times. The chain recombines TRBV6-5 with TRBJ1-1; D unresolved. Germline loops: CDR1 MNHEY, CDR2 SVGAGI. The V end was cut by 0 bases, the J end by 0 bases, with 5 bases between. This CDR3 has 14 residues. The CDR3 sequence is CASSYSDMNTEAFF. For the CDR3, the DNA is TGTGCCAGCAGTTACTCAGATATGAACACTGAAGCTTTCTTT.